The clone carrying this T cell receptor (beta chain) was picked up many times. The entry originates in a study of T cells in Graves' hyperthyroidism and ophthalmopathy. In the study overall: Once the initial diagnosis was made, peripheral blood was obtained before any treatment.

The CDR3 has 13 residues. Trimming shortened V by 6 bases and J by 5 bases, and 12 bases separated the two germline ends. The germline V gene has CDR1 KGHDR and CDR2 SFDVKD. Amplification targeted TCR beta CDR3 regions from RNA transcripts. The HTBI set primed first-round TCR CDR3 RT-PCR. TCRdb reprocessed the multiplex PCR reads with MiXCR, giving one entry per CDR3 protein. The table records about 590,000 distinct CDR3 sequences, 15% to 19% of them present only once. Hyperthyroidism in the patients, aged 18 to 65, was newly diagnosed and under 2 months in duration. Researchers barred patients who had uncontrolled infection, other autoimmune disease, pregnancy or lactation. Diagnostic assessment was based on clinical symptoms, serum thyroxine and TRAb, thyroid ultrasound and orbital computed tomography.

This sequence joins TRBV24-1 and TRBJ1-1, with D tentatively TRBD1 (6 bases). Source material: blood. The sequence came from a woman in her thirties with Graves' hyperthyroidism. The CDR3 loop is CATSLGAGTEAFF. CDR3 nucleotide sequence: TGTGCCACCAGTTTGGGGGCTGGGACTGAAGCTTTCTTT.